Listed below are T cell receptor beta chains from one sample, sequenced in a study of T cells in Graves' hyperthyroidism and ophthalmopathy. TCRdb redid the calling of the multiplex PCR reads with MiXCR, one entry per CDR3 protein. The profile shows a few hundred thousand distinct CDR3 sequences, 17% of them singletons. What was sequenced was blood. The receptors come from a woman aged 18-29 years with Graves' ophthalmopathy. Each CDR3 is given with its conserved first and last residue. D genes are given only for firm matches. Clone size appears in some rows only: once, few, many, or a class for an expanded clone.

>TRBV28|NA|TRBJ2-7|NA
TGTGCCAGCAGTACTACAGGGGGGGATTCCTACGAGCAGTACTTC
CASSTTGGDSYEQYF
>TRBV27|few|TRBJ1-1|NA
TGTGCCAGCAGTTTATTAGGGATGGGGAACACTGAAGCTTTCTTT
CASSLLGMGNTEAFF
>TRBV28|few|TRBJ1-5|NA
TGTGCCAGCAGTGTAGGCCCTTCAGACAATCAGCCCCAGCATTTT
CASSVGPSDNQPQHF
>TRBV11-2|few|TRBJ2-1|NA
TGTGCCAGCAGCCAGATCGACGTCTACAATGAGCAGTTCTTC
CASSQIDVYNEQFF
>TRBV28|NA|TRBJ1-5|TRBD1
TGTGCCAGCAGTCACCAGGGGGATCAGCCCCAGCATTTT
CASSHQGDQPQHF
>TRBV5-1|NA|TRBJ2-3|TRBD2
TGCGCCAGCAGCTTGAGCAGCGGGAGTGATACGCAGTATTTT
CASSLSSGSDTQYF
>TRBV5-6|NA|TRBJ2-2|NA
TGTGCCAGCAGCGCAGCAGCTTGGCGGGGTAGCGGGAACACCGGGGAGCTGTTTTTT
CASSAAAWRGSGNTGELFF
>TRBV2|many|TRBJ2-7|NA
TGTGCCAGCAAGGTGGCGTACGGACTGGAAGAGCAGTACTTC
CASKVAYGLEEQYF
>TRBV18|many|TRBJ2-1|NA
TGTGCCAGCTCACCAGGGGTCAATGAGCAGTTCTTC
CASSPGVNEQFF
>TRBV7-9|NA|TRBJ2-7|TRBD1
TGTGCCAGCACCACAACCGGGACAGGAACCTACGAGCAGTACTTC
CASTTTGTGTYEQYF
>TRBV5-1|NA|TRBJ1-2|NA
TGCGCCAGCAGCCTACTGGCAGGGACCTATGGCTACACCTTC
CASSLLAGTYGYTF
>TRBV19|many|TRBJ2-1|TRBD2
TGTGCCAGTAGTAGCGGGAGTTCCTACAATGAGCAGTTCTTC
CASSSGSSYNEQFF
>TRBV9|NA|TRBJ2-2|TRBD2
TGCGCCAGCAGCCGGCCCGCGGCTAGCGGGGGGAACACCGGGGAGCTGTTTTTT
CASSRPAASGGNTGELFF
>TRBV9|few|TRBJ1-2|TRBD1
TGTGCCAGCAGCGTGGACAGGGAGGCTAACTATGGCTACACCTTC
CASSVDREANYGYTF
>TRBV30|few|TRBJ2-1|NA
TGTGCCTGGAGTAGGGGGGACTACAATGAGCAGTTCTTC
CAWSRGDYNEQFF
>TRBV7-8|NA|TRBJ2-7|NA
TGTGCCAGCAGCTTCAGAGCCCAACTTTACGAGCAGTACTTC
CASSFRAQLYEQYF
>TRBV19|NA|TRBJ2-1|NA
TGTGCCAGTAGAAGGACAGTTTACAATGAGCAGTTCTTC
CASRRTVYNEQFF
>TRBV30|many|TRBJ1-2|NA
TGTGCCGGGATAGACAGGAACTATGGCTACACCTTC
CAGIDRNYGYTF
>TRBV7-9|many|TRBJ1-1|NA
TGTGCCAGCAGCTTGTCCCATGAAGCTTTCTTT
CASSLSHEAFF
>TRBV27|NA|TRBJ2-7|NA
TGTGCCAGCAGTTTCACGGGGGGCCGGTGGGACGAGCAGTACTTC
CASSFTGGRWDEQYF
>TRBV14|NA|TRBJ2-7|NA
TGTGCCAGCAGCCAAGAAATGACCCTTGAGCAGTACTTC
CASSQEMTLEQYF
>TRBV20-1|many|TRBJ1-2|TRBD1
TGCAGTGCTAGAGATCAGGACAGGAACTATGGCTACACCTTC
CSARDQDRNYGYTF
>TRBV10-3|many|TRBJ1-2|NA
TGTGCCATCAGTGGGGGGGATCGGGGCTACACCTTC
CAISGGDRGYTF
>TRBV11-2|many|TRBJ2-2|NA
TGTGCCAGCAGCTTAGCGTCGGGGGTAAACACCGGGGAGCTGTTTTTT
CASSLASGVNTGELFF
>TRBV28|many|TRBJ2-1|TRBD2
TGTGCCAGCAGCATTGAGAGCGGGAGTTTGAATGAGCAGTTCTTC
CASSIESGSLNEQFF
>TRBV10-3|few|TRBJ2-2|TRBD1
TGTGCCATCAGTGCAGGGGGCGGCACCGGGGAGCTGTTTTTT
CAISAGGGTGELFF
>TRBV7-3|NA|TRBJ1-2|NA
TGTGCCAGCAGCTTAGAAATTCAGGACTATGGCTACACCTTC
CASSLEIQDYGYTF
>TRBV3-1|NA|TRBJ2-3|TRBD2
TGTGCCAGCAGCCGAGTAGCGGGAGCGGGAGTTAGCAGCACAGATACGCAGTATTTT
CASSRVAGAGVSSTDTQYF
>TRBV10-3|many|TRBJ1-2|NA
TGTGCCATCAGTGAGTCTGGTTCTAACTATGGCTACACCTTC
CAISESGSNYGYTF
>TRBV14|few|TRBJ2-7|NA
TGTGCCAGCAGCCAAGACGAGGACAGAACCTACGAGCAGTACTTC
CASSQDEDRTYEQYF
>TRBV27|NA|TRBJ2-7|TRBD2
TGTGCCAGTGGGCTAGCGGGAGTAGGAGAGCAGTACTTC
CASGLAGVGEQYF
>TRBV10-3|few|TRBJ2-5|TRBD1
TGTGCCATCAAAGACAGGGAGGAGACCCAGTACTTC
CAIKDREETQYF
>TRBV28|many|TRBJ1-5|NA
TGTGCCAGCAGTAAACTGCTACAGGGCGGCAATCAGCCCCAGCATTTT
CASSKLLQGGNQPQHF
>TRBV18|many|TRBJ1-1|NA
TGTGCCAGCTCACCTAGGCAGGAGAACACTGAAGCTTTCTTT
CASSPRQENTEAFF
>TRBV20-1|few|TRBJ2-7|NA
TGCAGTGCTAGAGATTTCGAGGGAAGCTACGAGCAGTACTTC
CSARDFEGSYEQYF
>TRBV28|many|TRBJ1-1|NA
TGTGCCAGCAGTGGGACCGAAGGACGGCTTTTGAACACTGAAGCTTTCTTT
CASSGTEGRLLNTEAFF
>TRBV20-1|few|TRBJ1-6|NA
TGCAGTGCTAGAAAAGACGCCACGAATTCACCCCTCCACTTT
CSARKDATNSPLHF
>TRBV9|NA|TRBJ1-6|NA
TGTGCCACTTCGGGCGGGGGGAATAATTCACCCCTCCACTTT
CATSGGGNNSPLHF
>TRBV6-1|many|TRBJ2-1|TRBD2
TGTGCCAGCATGGGACTAAGGGTCTACAATGAGCAGTTCTTC
CASMGLRVYNEQFF
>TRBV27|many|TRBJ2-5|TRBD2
TGTGCTCGGTCGCGGGAGCAAGAGACCCAGTACTTC
CARSREQETQYF
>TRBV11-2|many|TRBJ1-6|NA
TGTGCCAGCAGCGGTAGGAGTAATTCACCCCTCCACTTT
CASSGRSNSPLHF
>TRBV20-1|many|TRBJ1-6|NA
TGCAGTGCTAGAGCTAACAATGGTGGGCAGGGAGGACCCCTCCACTTT
CSARANNGGQGGPLHF
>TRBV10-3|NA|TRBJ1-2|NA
TGTGCCATCAGTGAGTCGACGGGGACCTATGGCTACACCTTC
CAISESTGTYGYTF
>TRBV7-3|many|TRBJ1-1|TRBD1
TGTGCCAGCAGCTCCGGCAGGGGGGACACTGAAGCTTTCTTT
CASSSGRGDTEAFF